Listed here are 25 T cell receptor beta chains from one sample, sequenced in a study of PD-1 blockade in classical Hodgkin lymphoma. Here immunoSEQ multiplex PCR was the method, and the copy in TCRdb shows in-frame clones only, minus some. The table records 35,000 to 40,000 clones, 85% to 90% of them present only once. Each patient relapsed following autologous stem cell transplantation, and prior brentuximab vedotin exposure differed. The sequencing used peripheral blood mononuclear cells (PBMCs), collected before the second cycle of nivolumab. Source of these receptors: a human donor with classical Hodgkin lymphoma.

V usage is TRBV10-1 and J usage is TRBJ2-1; no reliable D call. CDR1 WNHNN and CDR2 SYGVQD come from the germline V gene (reference sequence). Trimming pared 2 bases from V and 8 bases from J, leaving 10 bases between. CDR3 length: 13 residues. CDR3 region: CASSEDLNDEQFF. CDR3 nucleotides: TGCGCCAGCAGTGAGGACTTAAACGATGAGCAGTTCTTC.

The chain has TRBV11-2 and TRBJ2-1; 9 nucleotides agree with TRBD2. Losses at the gene ends were 1 base for V and 7 bases for J; bases not matched to a gene: 8. The CDR3 loop spans 16 amino acids. Germline V CDR1 and CDR2: SGHAT, FQNNGV. CDR3 sequence reads: CASSLGGGRAANEQFF. DNA for the CDR3: TGTGCCAGCAGCTTAGGGGGCGGGAGGGCCGCAAATGAGCAGTTCTTC. The variable domain in full, completed from reference TRBV11-2 and TRBJ2-1, reads EAGVAQSPRYKIIEKRQSVAFWCNPISGHATLYWYQQILGQGPKLLIQFQNNGVVDDSQLPKDRFSAERLKGVDSTLKIQPAKLEDSAVYLCASSLGGGRAANEQFFGPGTRLTVL.

The chain combines TRBV29-1 with TRBJ1-1, with 8 bases lining up with TRBD1. Germline V gene sequence: CDR1 SQVTM, CDR2 ANQGSEA. Losses at the gene ends were 7 bases for V and 1 base for J; bases not matched to a gene: 8. CDR3 size: 14 residues. CDR3 sequence (DNA): TGCAGCGGGTGGACAGGGATACCGAACACTGAAGCTTTCTTT. Its translation is CSGWTGIPNTEAFF.

The V call is TRBV2, the J call TRBJ1-5; 7 nucleotides agree with TRBD1. The junction had 2 bases not matched to a gene; V was cut back by 6 bases and J by 6 bases. Looked up from germline, CDR1 is SNHLY and CDR2 is FYNNEI. The CDR3 runs to 12 residues. The CDR3 nucleotides read TGTGCCAGCAGGGCAGGGGGTCAGCCCCAGCATTTT. Protein: CASRAGGQPQHF.

The V gene is TRBV27, the J gene TRBJ2-7; TRBD2 matches at 7 bases. Trimming cost V 0 bases and J 2 bases; bases outside gene matches: 4. This CDR3 has 15 residues. The germline CDR1 and CDR2 sequences are MNHEY and SMNVEV (reference sequence). CDR3 residues: CASSLSPGTTYEQYF. The CDR3 coding sequence is TGTGCCAGCAGTTTATCCCCCGGGACTACCTACGAGCAGTACTTC.

J is TRBJ2-7 and V is TRBV28; D might be TRBD2 (5 bases). The ends were cut back, 3 bases at V and 6 bases at J, with 15 bases in the middle. Per the germline V gene, CDR1 is MDHEN and CDR2 is SYDVKM. This CDR3 comprises 14 residues. CDR3 in DNA: TGTGCCAGCAGTTTGCCACCCCCAGCGGTCGAGCAGTACTTC. The encoded protein is CASSLPPPAVEQYF.

This chain links TRBV5-6 with TRBJ2-7; D call uncertain. V shed 4 bases and J shed 4 bases, with 9 bases lying between them. The CDR3 is made up of 12 amino acids. Germline-derived CDR1 and CDR2 are SGHDT and YYEEEE. CDR3 sequence reads: CASSLDGYEQYF. DNA for the CDR3: TGTGCCAGCAGCCTGGACGGGTACGAGCAGTACTTC.

V usage is TRBV14 and J usage is TRBJ1-1, with TRBD1 matching 8 bases. The trim removed 4 bases at V and 11 bases at J, leaving 15 bases unmatched. The CDR3 extends over 15 amino acids. Germline CDR1 is SGHDN and CDR2 is FVKESK. The CDR3: CASSPWSGGLVGAFF. In nucleotides, the CDR3 is TGTGCCAGCAGCCCCTGGTCAGGGGGCCTAGTTGGCGCTTTCTTT.

The J gene is TRBJ2-7, the V gene TRBV11-3; D unclear. Trimming pared 5 bases from V and 3 bases from J, leaving 11 bases between. Germline loops: CDR1 SGHNT, CDR2 YENEEA. There are 13 residues in the CDR3. The CDR3 nucleotides read TGTGCCAGCAGCGGGCCATGGGGCTACGAGCAGTACTTC. It encodes CASSGPWGYEQYF.

The chain uses TRBV6-1 and TRBJ1-4, with D unclear. Germline CDR1 and CDR2: MNHNS and SASEGT. There are 11 residues in the CDR3. Trimming stripped 5 bases from V and 8 bases from J, with 6 bases between. CDR3 nucleotides: TGTGCCAGCAGTATGCAGGAAAAACTGTTTTTT. It encodes CASSMQEKLFF.

V gene TRBV5-1 combines with J gene TRBJ2-1, with 10 bases identical to TRBD2. The V gene end was trimmed by 0 bases and the J gene end by 6 bases; junction bases not matched to a gene: 6. The CDR3 is made up of 16 amino acids. Germline CDR1 is SGHRS and CDR2 is YFSETQ. The CDR3 spells CASSLDGASGSNEQFF. The CDR3 DNA reads TGCGCCAGCAGCTTGGATGGGGCTAGCGGGAGCAATGAGCAGTTCTTC.

The V call is TRBV10-2, the J call TRBJ2-1; the match to TRBD2 covers 12 bases. J lost 7 bases, V lost 8 bases, and 15 bases had no gene match. The V gene's germline CDR1 is WSHSY and CDR2 SAAADI. This CDR3 spans 17 amino acids. CDR3 sequence (DNA): TGCGCCAGCTGGGACCAAAGACTAGCGGGAGACTTGAATGAGCAGTTCTTC. Translated, it gives CASWDQRLAGDLNEQFF.

This clone was counted only a few times. The chain joins TRBV7-6 to TRBJ2-7, with TRBD1 as a possible D gene (6 bases). CDR1 and CDR2 (germline): SGHVS, FNYEAQ. CDR3 length: 12 residues. Trimming removed 5 bases from V and 6 bases from J, with 11 bases in between. DNA of the CDR3: TGTGCCAGCAGCCGGAACAGGGCCGAGCAGTACTTC. Translating it yields CASSRNRAEQYF.

V and J are TRBV27 and TRBJ2-7; D assignment may be TRBD1 or TRBD2 (5 bases each). CDR1 is MNHEY and CDR2 is SMNVEV in the germline V gene (reference sequence). CDR3 length equals 18 residues. V was clipped by 6 bases and J by 0 bases, with 24 bases between them. The CDR3 spells CASRAGTSILRSSYEQYF. The CDR3 bases are TGTGCCAGCAGAGCCGGGACCTCTATTTTGAGGAGCTCCTACGAGCAGTACTTC.

The chain has TRBV11-2 and TRBJ2-5; 11 bases map to TRBD2. Germline V gives CDR1 SGHAT, CDR2 FQNNGV. J lost 0 bases, V lost 5 bases, and 5 bases had no gene match. The CDR3 length is 16 residues. The DNA for the CDR3 is TGTGCCAGCAGCCGGCTAGCGGGGGGATACCAAGAGACCCAGTACTTC. Its protein is CASSRLAGGYQETQYF.

The J gene is TRBJ2-5, the V gene TRBV7-9; TRBD2 might be the D (6 bases). V was clipped by 2 bases and J by 2 bases, with 12 bases between them. Per the germline V gene, CDR1 is SEHNR and CDR2 is FQNEAQ (reference sequence). This CDR3 is 15 amino acids long. CDR3 loop: CASSLLAGIQETQYF. The CDR3, as DNA: TGTGCCAGCAGCTTATTGGCGGGGATTCAAGAGACCCAGTACTTC.

V and J are TRBV21-1 and TRBJ1-5; no DNA check was done on the table's D call, TRBD1. TRBV21-1 has pseudogene status. The CDR3 covers 14 residues. CDR3 sequence: CASHQGNSNQPQHF. The CDR3 nucleotides are TGTGCCAGCCACCAGGGAAATAGCAATCAGCCCCAGCATTTT.

The table lists this clone with a few counts. The chain employs TRBV28 and TRBJ2-7; possible D gene TRBD2, 5 bases. The germline V gene has CDR1 MDHEN and CDR2 SYDVKM. CDR3 length equals 15 residues. Trimming shortened V by 3 bases and J by 6 bases, and 18 bases separated the two germline ends. CDR3 amino acids: CASSFGLGLLVEQYF. In nucleotides, the CDR3 is TGTGCCAGCAGTTTCGGACTGGGATTACTTGTCGAGCAGTACTTC.

This clone showed up just a few times. This chain connects TRBV21-1 to TRBJ2-2. TRBV21-1 is classified as a pseudogene. The CDR3 has 16 amino acids. DNA of the CDR3: TGTGCCAGCAGCCAGGGGGGGTCCCCCCGCACCGGGGAGCTGTTTTTT. Translated: CASSQGGSPRTGELFF.

The chain links TRBV30 to TRBJ2-1; the D call may be TRBD1 or TRBD2 (6 bases each). Germline V CDR1 and CDR2: GTSNPN, SVGIG (reference sequence). V gave up 4 bases and J gave up 4 bases, with 20 bases separating them. This CDR3 has 16 amino acids. CDR3 amino acids: CAWKYSGRGRYNEQFF. The CDR3 DNA is TGTGCCTGGAAATATTCGGGTCGGGGGCGATACAATGAGCAGTTCTTC.

The CDR3 is CAWSGGRTFSGANVLTF. In nucleotides, the CDR3 is TGTGCCTGGAGTGGAGGCAGAACTTTCTCTGGGGCCAACGTCCTGACTTTC. The rearrangement joins TRBV30 to TRBJ2-6; D remains ambiguous. The germline V gene has CDR1 GTSNPN and CDR2 SVGIG (reference sequence). Trimming stripped 1 base from V and 0 bases from J, with 13 bases between. This CDR3 spans 17 amino acids.

Only one count was recorded for this clone. The J gene is TRBJ2-7, the V gene TRBV18; 11 nucleotides line up with TRBD1. The trim removed 6 bases at V and 7 bases at J, leaving 5 bases unmatched. The CDR3 extends over 13 amino acids. Germline V CDR1 and CDR2: KGHSH, LQKENI. The CDR3 DNA sequence: TGTGCCAGCTCTTGGACAGGGGGCTTTGAGCAGTACTTC. Its protein is CASSWTGGFEQYF.

The rearrangement links TRBV27 to TRBJ2-3; 9 bases line up with TRBD1. The germline V gene encodes CDR1 MNHEY and CDR2 SMNVEV (reference sequence). The length of the CDR3 is 15 residues. Trimming at V came to 5 bases and at J to 1 base, leaving 4 bases not matched to a gene. This CDR3 reads CASSPRDRGTDTQYF. CDR3 in DNA: TGTGCCAGCAGTCCACGGGACAGGGGCACAGATACGCAGTATTTT.

The chain employs TRBV2 and TRBJ1-1; the D is unclear. Trimming took 7 bases from V and 4 from J, leaving 16 bases between them. There are 14 residues in the CDR3. Germline V gene data show CDR1 as SNHLY and CDR2 as FYNNEI. The DNA of the CDR3 is TGTGCCAGCAAGATACCTGGCCACGCCACTGAAGCTTTCTTT. The encoded protein is CASKIPGHATEAFF.

This chain links TRBV6-1 with TRBJ2-1; 7 positions agree with TRBD2. Unmatched junction bases numbered 7, after V lost 3 bases and J lost 5 bases. Germline loops: CDR1 MNHNS, CDR2 SASEGT. The CDR3 consists of 15 residues. Written as DNA, the CDR3 is TGTGCCAGCAGTGAGGGAGGGGTCCCGGACAATGAGCAGTTCTTC. Its translation is CASSEGGVPDNEQFF.